What follows are 11 T cell receptor beta chains derived from one specimen sequenced in a study of shared clonotypes between healthy human individuals. Repertoires were generated with immunoSEQ multiplex PCR, while TCRdb's copy carries only in-frame clones and drops some. The sample contains about 730,000 clones, around 70% of which appear only once. Sequenced material: memory CD4+ T cells sorted from blood. The subset is: CD45RA-negative fraction. These receptors were taken from a woman aged 25-40 years in good health.

A remark on this clone: A much more abundant neighbour one base away suggests this may be a read error. V and J are TRBV7-2 and TRBJ2-1; no definite D call. Germline CDR1 is SGHTA and CDR2 is FQGNSA. V shed 1 base and J shed 6 bases, with 4 bases lying between them. This CDR3 comprises 12 residues. The CDR3 sequence is CASSLVGNEQFF. CDR3 DNA sequence: TGTGCCAGCAGCTTAGTGGGCAATGAGCAGTTCTTC.

The chain is built from TRBV7-8 and TRBJ2-1; D is ambiguous. Trimming shortened V by 1 base and J by 4 bases, and 11 bases separated the two germline ends. Germline-derived CDR1 and CDR2 are SGHVS and FQNEAQ. The CDR3 has 15 amino acids. CDR3 bases: TGTGCCAGCAGCTTAGACTGGTCACTTTACAATGAGCAGTTCTTC. Protein: CASSLDWSLYNEQFF.

This chain joins TRBV29-1 and TRBJ1-2; unclear D gene. Germline V gives CDR1 SQVTM, CDR2 ANQGSEA. V was pared by 0 bases and J by 4 bases, with 9 bases between. The CDR3 contains 13 residues. In DNA form, the CDR3 reads TGCAGCGTTGAAGATCGGGTATCCTATGGCTACACCTTC. Residues: CSVEDRVSYGYTF.

This clone was observed a few times. The rearrangement joins TRBV7-9 to TRBJ1-6, with 7 bases matching TRBD1. The ends lost 5 bases at V and 7 bases at J; junction bases unmatched: 8. The V gene's germline CDR1 is SEHNR and CDR2 FQNEAQ (reference sequence). The CDR3 is 15 amino acids. The CDR3 DNA sequence: TGTGCCAGCAGCCAGGCGACAGGGAAAAATTCACCCCTCCACTTT. Encoded protein: CASSQATGKNSPLHF.

The genes are TRBV21-1 and TRBJ2-6; the tabulated D call, TRBD1, remains unverified against the DNA. TRBV21-1 is noted as a pseudogene. The length of the CDR3 is 22 residues. CDR3 residues: CASSKEGGTGLFLHSGANVLTF. DNA of the CDR3: TGTGCCAGCAGCAAAGAAGGGGGGACAGGGTTATTTTTACACTCTGGGGCCAACGTCCTGACTTTC.

This chain connects TRBV7-3 to TRBJ1-1; D is unclear. The CDR3 loop spans 15 amino acids. V gave up 2 bases and J gave up 0 bases, with 10 bases separating them. CDR1 is SGHTA and CDR2 is FQGTGA in the germline V gene. The CDR3 nucleotides are TGTGCCAGCAGCTTAGATCAGGTGTTGAACACTGAAGCTTTCTTT. Protein sequence: CASSLDQVLNTEAFF.

The count of this clone is one. The chain links TRBV7-9 to TRBJ2-1; maybe TRBD2 (7 bases). V gave up 1 base and J gave up 9 bases, with 25 bases separating them. CDR3 length: 18 residues. Per the germline V gene, CDR1 is SEHNR and CDR2 is FQNEAQ (reference sequence). This chain's CDR3 is CASSLGSGGGPSGVEQFF. CDR3 bases: TGTGCCAGCAGCTTAGGTTCGGGGGGCGGCCCGTCCGGGGTTGAGCAGTTCTTC.

The CDR3 DNA is TGTGCCACCAGGGGTCTGGACAGGGGGACCTACAATGAGCAGTTCTTC. It specifies CATRGLDRGTYNEQFF. V and J are TRBV27 and TRBJ2-1, with 10 nucleotides matching TRBD1. CDR3 length equals 16 residues. V lost 10 bases and J lost 2; bases outside the gene matches: 11. From germline, CDR1 is MNHEY and CDR2 SMNVEV (reference sequence).

The rearrangement joins TRBV6-6 to TRBJ2-7; 7 bases agree with TRBD2. The CDR3 is 14 amino acids. The V segment lost 5 bases and the J segment 6 bases; nucleotides outside the gene matches: 10. Looked up from germline, CDR1 is MNHNY and CDR2 is SVGAGI (reference sequence). CDR3 coding DNA: TGTGCCAGCAGTCCTGGTTTTCGGGAGGCCGAGCAGTACTTC. It encodes CASSPGFREAEQYF.

This clone was detected a few times. The chain recombines TRBV19 with TRBJ1-5; no definite D call. This CDR3 has 14 residues. CDR1 LNHDA and CDR2 SQIVND come from the germline V gene (reference sequence). V lost 3 bases and J lost 4, with 10 bases in between. The CDR3 reads CASSIMGGNQPQHF. The CDR3 nucleotides read TGTGCCAGTAGTATTATGGGAGGAAATCAGCCCCAGCATTTT.

As for this clone: An end of the junction does not agree with germline; a read error may underlie this. Distinct nucleotide sequences in the sample also encode this CDR3. The rearrangement links TRBV11-2 to TRBJ1-4, with a weak D call TRBD1 (5 bases). The CDR3 covers 14 residues. The V gene's germline CDR1 is SGHAT and CDR2 FQNNGV. CDR3 DNA: TGTGCCAGCAGCTTTGGGGGAACTAATGAAAAACTATTTTTT. Protein sequence: CASSFGGTNEKLFF.